This paragraph covers one TCR beta chain sequence. Its antigen is not yet known. No qualities accompany the bases; no much larger clone lies one base away. The library came from the immunoSEQ multiplex PCR assay. The multiplex PCR relied on a mix of 60 forward primers for TCR Vbeta segments and 13 reverse primers for TCR Jbeta segments. The CDR3 region of rearranged TCR beta genes was amplified from genomic DNA with a multiplex PCR assay. The Illumina HiSeq System was used to sequence the amplified TCR beta libraries as 87-base-pair reads. The paper's data handling went like this. Across the 600 to 700 repertoires, a later analysis counted 78 million or so unique TCR beta chains, about 10 million of which were shared by at least two donors. Raw reads were error-corrected and collapsed into unique sequences by a nearest-neighbor algorithm in which closely related sequences were merged to remove PCR and sequencing errors. Alignment of CDR3 sequences to IMGT reference sequences was used to assign V, D and J gene segments. Each retained sequence needed at least a six-nucleotide match to both a V gene segment and a J gene segment. Rearrangements were classified as productive when the CDR3 lacked stop codons and remained in frame with V and J, and all other rearrangements were classified as non-productive. Following IMGT convention, CDR3 was defined as the stretch from the second conserved V-encoded cysteine up to the conserved J-encoded phenylalanine. In an earlier analysis of around 600 of the donors, sequences lacking an unambiguous match to a single V gene segment were excluded. An earlier analysis of 587 of the donors classified V segments as functional when productive rearrangements were above 56.7% and as segregating when the standard deviation between donors was above 5%. A statistical classification framework was built to diagnose cytomegalovirus status from the catalog of TCR beta chain sequences. In a later analysis, TCR nucleotide sequences were compared against IMGT/GENE-DB human TR gene sequences so that V and J genes could be assigned. A later analysis assigned CDR3 sequences and most-parsimonious VDJ recombination scenarios with the TCRdist pipeline. In a later analysis, each TCR beta chain was defined by its CDR3 amino acid sequence together with its V-gene family, and reads lacking a unique V-gene family were excluded. A later analysis removed several hundred highly shared, low-generation-probability nucleotide sequences to deal with suspected cross-contamination and a sequencing artifact. For each public chain, a later analysis derived a clonal expansion index from normalized ranks of inferred template counts within each repertoire. In a later analysis, generation probabilities were computed with a VDJ recombination model fitted to out-of-frame rearrangements, and the resulting probabilities were checked against IGoR. In a later analysis, TCR-TCR, TCR-HLA and TCR-CMV co-occurrence was scored with hypergeometric tests, and a repertoire-size bias correction was applied to TCR pairs. A later analysis estimated false discovery rates by permuting HLA or CMV assignments 20 times. A later analysis grouped co-occurring TCRs with DBSCAN, adding TCRdist sequence similarity when clustering within HLA-allele-positive subsets. For co-occurrence clustering, repertoires with fewer than 30,000 or more than 120,000 public chains were excluded, along with five repertoires with anomalous nucleotide sharing. TCRdb provides this immuneACCESS table in a form limited to in-frame rearrangements. Some clones are lacking; in checked studies, under half of them reflect an unresolved V gene, and why the rest are absent is not known. The V and J calls and the clone size are those of that table, but D and trimming were determined from the DNA. The sample includes approximately 170,000 clones, with about 70% observed a single time. The ten top clones hold 3.5% to 5% of the sample.

The CDR3 runs 17 amino acids, cysteine and phenylalanine included. Solely the CDR3 DNA is kept, with 51 bases framed from the first base. CDR1 and CDR2 are read off the germline V gene as LGHNA and YNFKEQ. From V the trimming removes 5 bases and from J it removes 6 bases, while the gene matches leave 15 bases of the junction unaccounted for. This entry is derived from a study of cytomegalovirus exposure and HLA in healthy donors listed by TCRdb under 2017. In the study overall: In an earlier analysis of 587 of the donors, less than 350 Gb of sequence data and approximately 100 million unique TCR beta sequences from about 179 million T cells were reported. An early release covering about 600 HLA-typed donors comprised 300 to 350 gigabases of sequencing data and tens of millions of unique TCR sequences. The genetic ancestry cluster associated with self-reported Caucasian donors included 81% of the 398 genotyped donors. The study aimed to test whether cataloging public T cell receptors could reveal signatures of past pathogen exposure. The T cell repertoires of 670 or so subjects were profiled by immunosequencing and related to cytomegalovirus serostatus. A separate validation cohort of approximately 130 different subjects was used in addition to the 666-subject first cohort. To predict cytomegalovirus infection status, the study combined high-throughput TCR immunosequencing, statistical association of individual TCRs with disease status, and machine learning. A later analysis re-analyzed previously published TCR beta repertoires from approximately 670 donors and added high-resolution HLA genotyping to study TCR occurrence patterns. In the later analysis, no new phenotypic data were used to find candidate immune exposures; instead, reliance was placed on TCR beta sequences and their occurrence across donors. To decide whether each TCR beta V gene segment behaved as functional or pseudogenic, an earlier analysis of some 600 of the donors relied on high-throughput TCR beta sequencing. Alongside the repertoire data, information on donor age, sex, ethnicity and CMV serostatus was compiled. Genome-wide SNP genotypes for about 60% of the roughly 670 donors were used in a later genetic analysis, which treated that subset as a discovery cohort. Every discovery cohort repertoire had been produced on one sequencing platform. Both class I and class II loci were covered by HLA typing, at four-digit resolution. Typing coverage differed by locus: A, B, C, DRB1 and DQB1 were typed in about 620-640 donors, DQA1 in about 500, DPA1 in 600 to 610, and DPB1 in just under 490. Because of strong linkage in the cohort, roughly five DR-DQ haplotypes were treated as single units for association and clustering. On average, about 240,000 unique TCR beta nucleotide sequences were sequenced per donor among roughly 430 genotyped donors of the cohort, with around 19% of those sequences being non-productive. Study-wide findings and limitations: Most CMV-associated TCR beta chains appeared to be HLA-restricted in a later analysis, and the HLA associations seemed to be driven largely by CMV exposure. Three of the identified cytomegalovirus-associated TCR beta chains were confirmed in vitro to be specific for cytomegalovirus antigens. Only TCR beta chains were sequenced in this cohort, and the absence of alpha or paired-chain data limited detectable features. Because HLA typing was missing for some donors at each locus, association tests included only the typed subset. In the study, some 160 TCR beta chains were listed as associated with cytomegalovirus. According to a later analysis, parvovirus B19, influenza, CMV and Epstein-Barr virus appeared linked to several top co-occurrence clusters. Immune exposure information for the cohort was limited to CMV serostatus. According to a later analysis, TCR association rates differed among HLA loci, with DRB1 alleles showing the most associated TCRs and HLA-C alleles showing the fewest. In a later analysis, HLA-associated TCR beta chains showed more clonal expansion and lower generation probabilities than non-associated chains that were equally common. Linkage disequilibrium might explain the correlated functional status among segregating V segments, but an unknown experimental factor could not be ruled out. The authors suggested that the approach could potentially be generalized to other disease states and immunological phenotypes. A further reported finding was that TCR beta sequences accurately predicted the HLA-A and HLA-B alleles for most subjects in the first cohort. Presence/absence analyses assumed roughly uniform sequencing depth across donors, an assumption that may not hold. Because counts were too low, more than 15 rarely observed V segments, including chromosome 9 orphons, were excluded from the earlier analysis of fewer than 650 of the donors. A later analysis associated 15,000 to 20,000 TCR beta sequences with specific HLA alleles at a false discovery rate of 0.05. The classifier was reported to diagnose cytomegalovirus status with high specificity and sensitivity in both the original and validation cohorts. An earlier analysis of approximately 600 of the donors showed that most TCR beta V segments appeared in productive rearrangements either about 90% or about 30% of the time, which broadly matched IMGT annotations. Compared with the roughly 670-donor mean, donors in an Asian-associated ancestry cluster had fewer N-insertions in productive TCRs, according to a later genetic analysis. Most TCR sequences were observed very rarely across donors, whereas some public TCRs were present in many individuals. An association between a missense DCLRE1C variant and V-gene and J-gene trimming of TCR beta chains was found in a later genetic analysis and replicated in an independent cohort. A group of highly shared sequence variants was considered likely to be a technical artifact of the sequencing pipeline. Some IMGT-functional V segments, including TRBV6-2 and TRBV6-3, could not be told apart with the 87-base-pair reads, so those segments were excluded. Strong co-occurrence of HLA alleles, especially DR and DQ, made assigning TCR associations to individual alleles difficult.

The cohort consisted of 666 healthy bone marrow donors. All cohort members were sampled while nominally healthy, although unrecorded immune exposures were likely present. The donor was CMV seropositive and belonged to the group of 270 or so seropositive cohort members. Each donor provided a peripheral blood sample, and peripheral blood mononuclear cells were used for TCR beta sequencing. The Qiagen DNeasy Blood Extraction Kit was used to extract genomic DNA from the blood cell samples. Sample: PBMCs. The chain is made from TRBV4-2 and TRBJ2-1, with 8 bases aligning to TRBD2. The TCR was taken from a woman aged 18-29 years in good health and CMV-seropositive. The CDR3 in this case is CASSLRVPAGEGNEQFF. The DNA sequence is TGTGCCAGCAGCTTAAGAGTCCCAGCGGGAGAGGGCAATGAGCAGTTCTTC.